This TCR beta chain came from a study of low-dose radiotherapy and immunotherapy resistance in tumors. The CDR3 runs to 16 residues. Between the trimmed V and J ends, which lost 2 bases and 8 bases, there was a span of 18 bases. CDR1 MDHEN and CDR2 SYDVKM come from the germline V gene. Time point described: before trial treatment. Gene-specific TRAV and TRBV primers were used for first-strand cDNA, covering alpha and beta chains. The TCRs were subjected to amplification over approximately 20 PCR cycles employing a constant-region primer in conjunction with a V-primer adapter. TCRdb reprocessed the reads with MiXCR, giving one entry per CDR3 protein. The repertoire holds 64,000 or so distinct CDR3 sequences, with about a quarter as singletons.

This sequence originates from a male donor with rectosigmoid adenocarcinoma. The sequenced sample was PBMCs, obtained before treatment. J is TRBJ1-4 and V is TRBV28; possible D gene TRBD1, 5 bases. This CDR3 reads CASSLRGTGLREKLFF. CDR3 sequence (DNA): TGTGCCAGCAGTTTACGTGGGACCGGACTAAGGGAAAAACTGTTTTTT.